A single sample is the source of the 28 T cell receptor beta chains below, sequenced in a study of radiation and T cells in renal cell carcinoma. The time point here: baseline pretreatment blood. As for treatment: 15 Gy SBRT to primary tumor, nephrectomy 4 weeks later. Profiled with immunoSEQ multiplex PCR; TCRdb holds only in-frame clones, not every one. Counted here are 130,000 to 150,000 clones, more than 70% occurring once; the ten biggest clones make up approximately 12%. The input for sequencing was blood, taken from a patient whose treatment included radiotherapy and nephrectomy. These receptors were collected from a woman aged 50 to 65 with renal cell carcinoma.

This clone occurred once. This chain links TRBV11-1 with TRBJ2-7; D uncertain. Germline lookup yields CDR1 SGHAT and CDR2 FQDESV (reference sequence). This CDR3 contains 12 residues. V was clipped by 1 base and J by 1 base, with 2 bases between them. CDR3 region: CASSLGSYEQYF. In DNA, the CDR3 is TGTGCCAGCAGCTTAGGGTCCTACGAGCAGTACTTC.

The genes are TRBV7-9 and TRBJ1-3, with a weak D call TRBD1 (6 bases). The germline CDR1 and CDR2 sequences are SEHNR and FQNEAQ (reference sequence). Trimming left V 5 bases short and J 0 bases short, with 14 bases between. This CDR3 spans 16 amino acids. As DNA, the CDR3 is TGTGCCAGCAGCCCGTCGGGGGCAGCCTCTGGAAACACCATATATTTT. Translation: CASSPSGAASGNTIYF.

The V and J genes are TRBV5-1 and TRBJ2-7; 8 nucleotides match TRBD1. Germline lookup yields CDR1 SGHRS and CDR2 YFSETQ. The CDR3 runs to 15 residues. J lost 4 bases, V lost 2 bases, and 8 bases had no gene match. CDR3 in DNA: TGCGCCAGCAGCTTCACCCCGGGACAGGCTTACGAGCAGTACTTC. Its protein is CASSFTPGQAYEQYF.

The V call is TRBV5-8, the J call TRBJ1-2; 11 bases line up with TRBD1. Germline CDR1 and CDR2: SGHTS and YDEGEE. V gave up 10 bases and J gave up 3 bases; unmatched junction bases: 5. CDR3 length: 13 residues. This CDR3 is CAPRDRGDYGYTF. In nucleotides, the CDR3 is TGTGCCCCCCGGGACAGGGGGGACTATGGCTACACCTTC.

This clone has only a few counts. The genes are TRBV11-3 and TRBJ2-3, with 8 bases matching TRBD2. This CDR3 contains 16 residues. The ends lost 2 bases at V and 1 base at J; junction bases unmatched: 5. Germline V CDR1 and CDR2: SGHNT, YENEEA. The DNA of the CDR3 is TGTGCCAGCAGCTTACGGGGTAGCGGGGGCACAGATACGCAGTATTTT. This encodes CASSLRGSGGTDTQYF.

The J gene is TRBJ1-2, the V gene TRBV18; the D is unclear. The CDR3 extends over 13 amino acids. Germline CDR1 and CDR2: KGHSH and LQKENI. V lost 5 bases, J lost 3 bases, and 10 bases lay in between. CDR3 bases: TGTGCCAGCTCAGAAGACCGGGACTATGGCTACACCTTC. The encoded protein is CASSEDRDYGYTF.

The gene calls are TRBV5-4 and TRBJ2-7, with 7 bases that match TRBD1. Germline assignment: CDR1 SGHNT and CDR2 YYREEE (reference sequence). Losses at the gene ends were 5 bases for V and 1 base for J; bases not matched to a gene: 6. The CDR3 is 14 residues long. CDR3 amino acids: CASRRAGGSYEQYF. In nucleotides, the CDR3 is TGTGCCAGCAGGAGGGCAGGGGGATCCTACGAGCAGTACTTC.

This clone was recorded once. In nucleotides, the CDR3 is TGTGCCAGCAGCTTGTCGTACATACCTGCCTACGAGCAGTACTTC. It yields the protein CASSLSYIPAYEQYF. The rearrangement links TRBV7-9 to TRBJ2-7; D not resolved. This CDR3 is built from 15 residues. Germline CDR1 reads SEHNR; CDR2 reads FQNEAQ (reference sequence). The V end lost 3 bases, the J end lost 2 bases, and 14 bases lay between the germline ends.

The chain links TRBV10-2 to TRBJ1-1; a weak D match, TRBD1 (6 bases). Germline V gene sequence: CDR1 WSHSY, CDR2 SAAADI. V lost 9 bases to trimming and J lost 5 bases, with 16 bases between them. The CDR3 has 13 amino acids. In nucleotides, the CDR3 is TGCGCCAGTGGGAAAGGGGGTCGGACTGAAGCTTTCTTT. Its protein product is CASGKGGRTEAFF.

The rearrangement uses TRBV2 and TRBJ2-3, with 11 nucleotides matching TRBD2. J lost 2 bases, V lost 4 bases, and 8 bases had no gene match. The CDR3 runs to 17 residues. Per the germline V gene, CDR1 is SNHLY and CDR2 is FYNNEI. The CDR3 nucleotides are TGTGCCAGCAGTGGCCTACTAGCGGGGGTCCACACAGATACGCAGTATTTT. Translating gives CASSGLLAGVHTDTQYF.

This clone appeared a few times. The chain recombines TRBV4-2 with TRBJ2-2, with 8 bases matching TRBD2. J was trimmed by 3 bases and V by 1 base; bases with no gene match: 7. This CDR3 has 17 amino acids. The V gene's germline CDR1 is LGHNA and CDR2 YNFKEQ. The CDR3 nucleotides read TGTGCCAGCAGCCAAGTAGGAGCGGGGGACGACACCGGGGAGCTGTTTTTT. Protein: CASSQVGAGDDTGELFF.

The chain joins TRBV7-2 to TRBJ2-7; perhaps D is TRBD1 or TRBD2 (5 bases each). The V and J ends lost 5 bases and 7 bases respectively, with 21 bases between them. The CDR3 extends over 15 amino acids. CDR1 and CDR2 from the germline V gene are SGHTA and FQGNSA. The CDR3 sequence: CASSPPRVGPREQYF. As DNA, the CDR3 is TGTGCCAGCAGCCCGCCCAGGGTGGGACCGAGGGAGCAGTACTTC.

The chain links TRBV9 to TRBJ1-6; D is unclear. Trimming pared 1 base from V and 7 bases from J, leaving 12 bases between. Germline V gives CDR1 SGDLS, CDR2 YYNGEE. CDR3 length: 15 residues. CDR3 amino acids: CASSVSSGQNSPLHF. The CDR3 DNA reads TGTGCCAGCAGCGTAAGTTCGGGCCAGAATTCACCCCTCCACTTT. The complete variable domain, with remaining parts taken from reference TRBV9 and TRBJ1-6, reads DSGVTQTPKHLITATGQRVTLRCSPRSGDLSVYWYQQSLDQGLQFLIQYYNGEERAKGNILERFSAQQFPDLHSELNLSSLELGDSALYFCASSVSSGQNSPLHFGNGTRLTVT.

The table lists this clone with a few counts. V and J are TRBV6-5 and TRBJ1-5; D might be TRBD1 (5 bases). The CDR3 is made up of 15 amino acids. Per the germline V gene, CDR1 is MNHEY and CDR2 is SVGAGI. V lost 0 bases and J lost 4, with 10 bases in between. The CDR3 bases are TGTGCCAGCAGTTACTCGGGGCAGATGAATCAGCCCCAGCATTTT. This codes for CASSYSGQMNQPQHF.

The rearrangement joins TRBV6-5 to TRBJ1-4; 8 bases are a match to TRBD1. V trimming: 5 bases; J trimming: 11 bases; junction bases outside the gene matches: 7. The length of the CDR3 is 13 residues. Germline V lookup: CDR1 MNHEY, CDR2 SVGAGI. The CDR3 region is CASSQDRGDKLFF. Written as DNA, the CDR3 is TGTGCCAGCAGTCAAGACAGGGGCGACAAACTGTTTTTT.

The chain combines TRBV19 with TRBJ2-7, with a possible D match to TRBD2 (6 bases). The length of the CDR3 is 15 residues. Trimming removed 6 bases at V and 5 bases at J, with 20 bases between. Germline-derived CDR1 and CDR2 are LNHDA and SQIVND (reference sequence). CDR3 nucleotide sequence: TGTGCCAGTAGCAAGAGGAGGGGCAGGTTGAACGAGCAGTACTTC. Amino acid sequence: CASSKRRGRLNEQYF.

The chain combines TRBV18 with TRBJ1-1; D is undetermined. The CDR3 is 13 residues long. V lost 5 bases and J 0 bases, leaving 7 bases between the germline ends. CDR1 is KGHSH, CDR2 LQKENI, per germline. CDR3 sequence (DNA): TGTGCCAGCTCAATAGATCTGAACACTGAAGCTTTCTTT. The encoded protein is CASSIDLNTEAFF.

The V call is TRBV5-4, the J call TRBJ2-7; a weak D match, TRBD2 (5 bases). Looked up from germline, CDR1 is SGHNT and CDR2 is YYREEE (reference sequence). The CDR3 loop spans 14 amino acids. The V end lost 4 bases, the J end lost 3 bases, and 14 bases lay between the germline ends. CDR3 loop: CASSTPGENYEQYF. The CDR3 DNA is TGTGCCAGCAGCACACCCGGGGAAAACTACGAGCAGTACTTC.

The chain has TRBV5-8 and TRBJ1-1, with a weak D call TRBD1 (5 bases). Between the trimmed V and J ends, which lost 4 bases and 0 bases, there was a span of 13 bases. Germline lookup yields CDR1 SGHTS and CDR2 YDEGEE. CDR3 length equals 15 residues. The CDR3 protein is CASSPLLTVNTEAFF. The CDR3 region has the DNA TGTGCCAGCAGCCCCCTTTTGACAGTGAACACTGAAGCTTTCTTT.

The rearrangement links TRBV29-1 to TRBJ1-1; 8 bases fit TRBD1. The V gene end was trimmed by 4 bases and the J gene end by 6 bases; junction bases not matched to a gene: 13. The CDR3 loop spans 15 amino acids. Per the germline V gene, CDR1 is SQVTM and CDR2 is ANQGSEA. This chain's CDR3 is CSVGGQGASWAEAFF. CDR3 sequence (DNA): TGCAGCGTTGGAGGACAGGGTGCCTCCTGGGCTGAAGCTTTCTTT.

This chain joins TRBV5-1 and TRBJ2-1; D call uncertain. V lost 7 bases to trimming and J lost 3 bases, with 11 bases between them. The CDR3 consists of 13 residues. Per germline, CDR1 SGHRS and CDR2 YFSETQ. In DNA, the CDR3 is TGCGCCAGCTCTCTAGGGAACTACAATGAGCAGTTCTTC. It encodes CASSLGNYNEQFF. Filled out from reference TRBV5-1 and TRBJ2-1, the complete variable domain reads KAGVTQTPRYLIKTRGQQVTLSCSPISGHRSVSWYQQTPGQGLQFLFEYFSETQRNKGNFPGRFSGRQFSNSRSEMNVSTLELGDSALYLCASSLGNYNEQFFGPGTRLTVL.

V is TRBV28 and J is TRBJ1-6, with 7 bases matching TRBD1. V lost 4 bases and J lost 9; bases outside the gene matches: 9. The CDR3 loop spans 15 amino acids. Germline values: CDR1 MDHEN, CDR2 SYDVKM. In DNA form, the CDR3 reads TGTGCCAGCAGTTCGACAGGGCTCGGGGTTTCACCCCTCCACTTT. Protein product: CASSSTGLGVSPLHF.

The chain combines TRBV5-6 with TRBJ1-2; unclear D gene. Trimming left V 0 bases short and J 4 bases short, with 7 bases between. CDR3 length: 13 residues. Germline values: CDR1 SGHDT, CDR2 YYEEEE. CDR3 region: CASSLDGFYGYTF. The CDR3 DNA reads TGTGCCAGCAGCTTGGACGGATTCTATGGCTACACCTTC.

The V call is TRBV18, the J call TRBJ1-1; D is possibly TRBD1 (5 bases). V was shortened by 3 bases and J by 3 bases, with 17 bases between the two germline ends. The CDR3 has 16 amino acids. Germline V gene lookup returns CDR1 KGHSH and CDR2 LQKENI. CDR3 nucleotide sequence: TGTGCCAGCTCACCTCTAGGGGCACCCGCGGACACTGAAGCTTTCTTT. As protein: CASSPLGAPADTEAFF. Based on the CDR3 plus reference TRBV18 and TRBJ1-1, the full variable domain is NAGVMQNPRHLVRRRGQEARLRCSPMKGHSHVYWYRQLPEEGLKFMVYLQKENIIDESGMPKERFSAEFPKEGPSILRIQQVVRGDSAAYFCASSPLGAPADTEAFFGQGTRLTVV.

Comments on this clone: Distinct nucleotide sequences in the sample also encode this CDR3. Here the CDR3 DNA reads TGCGCCAGCAGCCAAGAAACAGATTCCAATCAGCCCCAGCATTTT. As protein: CASSQETDSNQPQHF. The rearrangement uses TRBV4-3 and TRBJ1-5, with D unclear. This CDR3 comprises 15 residues. With 0 bases removed from V and 3 bases from J, the gap between germline ends came to 9 bases. Germline V CDR1 and CDR2: LGHNA, YSLEER.

This rearrangement joins TRBV6-6 to TRBJ1-2; 7 bases are shared with TRBD1. V gave up 7 bases and J gave up 2 bases; unmatched junction bases: 10. The CDR3 extends over 15 amino acids. Per the germline V gene, CDR1 is MNHNY and CDR2 is SVGAGI (reference sequence). The CDR3 loop reads CASTTREGANYGYTF. In DNA form, the CDR3 reads TGTGCCAGCACCACCCGCGAGGGGGCGAACTATGGCTACACCTTC.

This clone appeared once. This chain uses TRBV4-1 with TRBJ1-2, with 10 positions matching TRBD1. The V and J ends lost 4 bases and 7 bases, in that order; junction bases with no gene match: 6. The germline V gene encodes CDR1 MGHRA and CDR2 YSYEKL. CDR3 length equals 14 residues. In DNA, the CDR3 is TGCGCCAGCAGCCCGGGACAGGGGTTAGGTGGCTACACCTTC. Translating gives CASSPGQGLGGYTF.

J is TRBJ2-1 and V is TRBV4-1; 15 bases fit TRBD2. The ends lost 4 bases at V and 9 bases at J; junction bases unmatched: 4. This CDR3 contains 15 residues. CDR1 and CDR2 from the germline V gene are MGHRA and YSYEKL. DNA of the CDR3: TGCGCCAGCAGCCGAGGACTAGCGGGGGGGGGTGAGCAGTTCTTC. It codes for CASSRGLAGGGEQFF.